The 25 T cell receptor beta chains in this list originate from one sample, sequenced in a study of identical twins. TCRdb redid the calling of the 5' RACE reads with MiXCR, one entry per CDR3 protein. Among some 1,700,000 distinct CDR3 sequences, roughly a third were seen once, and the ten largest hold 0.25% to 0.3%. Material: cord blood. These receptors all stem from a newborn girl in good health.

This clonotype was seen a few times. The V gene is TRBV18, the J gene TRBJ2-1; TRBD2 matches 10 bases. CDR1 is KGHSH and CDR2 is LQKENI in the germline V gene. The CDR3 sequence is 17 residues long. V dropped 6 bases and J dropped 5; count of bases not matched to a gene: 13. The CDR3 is CASSELFSSGGHNEQFF. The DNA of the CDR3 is TGTGCCAGCTCTGAATTGTTCTCTAGCGGGGGCCACAATGAGCAGTTCTTC.

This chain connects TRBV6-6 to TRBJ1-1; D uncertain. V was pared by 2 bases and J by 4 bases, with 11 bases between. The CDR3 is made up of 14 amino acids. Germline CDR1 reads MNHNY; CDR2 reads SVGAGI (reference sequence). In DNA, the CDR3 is TGTGCCAGCAGTTACGGACCGAGGTCCACTGAAGCTTTCTTT. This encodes CASSYGPRSTEAFF.

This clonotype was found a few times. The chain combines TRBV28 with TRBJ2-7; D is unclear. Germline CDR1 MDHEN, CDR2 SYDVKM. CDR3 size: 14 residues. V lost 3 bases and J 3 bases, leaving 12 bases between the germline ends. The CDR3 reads CASSFETAFYEQYF. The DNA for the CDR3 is TGTGCCAGCAGTTTCGAGACGGCCTTCTACGAGCAGTACTTC.

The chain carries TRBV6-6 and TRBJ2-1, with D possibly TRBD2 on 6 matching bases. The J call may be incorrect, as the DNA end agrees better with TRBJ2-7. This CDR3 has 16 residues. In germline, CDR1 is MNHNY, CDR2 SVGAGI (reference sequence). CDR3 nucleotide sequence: TGTGCCGCACGGCTTGGCGGGACGAGCTCCTACAATGAGCAGTACTTC. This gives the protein CAARLGGTSSYNEQYF.

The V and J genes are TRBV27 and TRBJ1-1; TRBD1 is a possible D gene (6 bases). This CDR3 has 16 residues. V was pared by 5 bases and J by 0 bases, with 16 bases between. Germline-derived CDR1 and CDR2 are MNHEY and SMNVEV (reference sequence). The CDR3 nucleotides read TGTGCCAGCAGTGTCCCAGGGGACCTTATGAACACTGAAGCTTTCTTT. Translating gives CASSVPGDLMNTEAFF.

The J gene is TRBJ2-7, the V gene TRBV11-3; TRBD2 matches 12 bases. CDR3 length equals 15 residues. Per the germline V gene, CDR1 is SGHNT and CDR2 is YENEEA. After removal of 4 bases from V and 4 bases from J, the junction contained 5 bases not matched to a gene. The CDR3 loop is CASSSGLAGQYEQYF. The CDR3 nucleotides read TGTGCCAGCAGCTCTGGACTAGCGGGACAGTACGAGCAGTACTTC.

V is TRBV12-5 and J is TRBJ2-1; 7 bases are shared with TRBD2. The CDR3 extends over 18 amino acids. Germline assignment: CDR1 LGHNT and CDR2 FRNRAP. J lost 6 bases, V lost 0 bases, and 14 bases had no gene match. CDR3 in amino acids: CASGLVRGGGWYVNEQFF. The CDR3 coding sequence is TGTGCTAGTGGTTTGGTACGGGGCGGGGGATGGTACGTCAATGAGCAGTTCTTC.

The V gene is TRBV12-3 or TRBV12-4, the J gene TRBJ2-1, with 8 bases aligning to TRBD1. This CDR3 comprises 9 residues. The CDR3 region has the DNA TGTGCTGTAGGGACAGGTCAGTTCTTC. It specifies CAVGTGQFF.

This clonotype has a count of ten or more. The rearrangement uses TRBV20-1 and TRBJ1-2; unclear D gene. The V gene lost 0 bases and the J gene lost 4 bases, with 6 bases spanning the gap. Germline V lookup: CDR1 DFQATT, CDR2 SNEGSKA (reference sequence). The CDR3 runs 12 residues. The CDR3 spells CSARDRGYGYTF. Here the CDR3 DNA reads TGCAGTGCTAGAGATCGGGGCTATGGCTACACCTTC.

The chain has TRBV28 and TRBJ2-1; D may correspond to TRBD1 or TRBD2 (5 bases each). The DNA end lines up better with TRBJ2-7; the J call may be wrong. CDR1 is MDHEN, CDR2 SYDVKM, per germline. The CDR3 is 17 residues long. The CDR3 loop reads CASSLPLAGSSYDEQYF. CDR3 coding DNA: TGTGCCAGCAGTTTACCCCTAGCAGGGAGCTCCTACGATGAGCAGTACTTC.

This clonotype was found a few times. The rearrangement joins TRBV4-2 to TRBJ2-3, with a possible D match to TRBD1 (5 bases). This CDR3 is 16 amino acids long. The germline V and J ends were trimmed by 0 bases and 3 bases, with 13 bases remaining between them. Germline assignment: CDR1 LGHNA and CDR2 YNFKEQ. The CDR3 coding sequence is TGTGCCAGCAGCCAAGATCGGCAGGGTGGGACAGATACGCAGTATTTT. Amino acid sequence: CASSQDRQGGTDTQYF.

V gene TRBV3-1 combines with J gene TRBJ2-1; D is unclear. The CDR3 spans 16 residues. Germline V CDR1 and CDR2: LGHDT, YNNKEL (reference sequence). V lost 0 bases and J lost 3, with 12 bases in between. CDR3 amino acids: CASSQDGLRLYNEQFF. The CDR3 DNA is TGTGCCAGCAGCCAAGATGGCCTGCGCCTCTACAATGAGCAGTTCTTC.

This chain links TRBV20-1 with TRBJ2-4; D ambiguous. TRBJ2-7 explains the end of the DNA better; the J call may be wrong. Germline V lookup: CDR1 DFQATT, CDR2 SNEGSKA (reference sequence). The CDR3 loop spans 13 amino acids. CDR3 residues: CSARDALAYEQYF. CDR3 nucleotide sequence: TGCAGTGCTAGAGATGCTCTAGCCTACGAGCAGTACTTC.

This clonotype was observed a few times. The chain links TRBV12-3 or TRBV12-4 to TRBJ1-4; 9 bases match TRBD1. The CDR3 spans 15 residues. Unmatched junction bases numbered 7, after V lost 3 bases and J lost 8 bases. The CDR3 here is CASSFAGQGPEKLFF. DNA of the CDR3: TGTGCCAGCAGTTTCGCCGGACAGGGGCCCGAAAAACTGTTTTTT.

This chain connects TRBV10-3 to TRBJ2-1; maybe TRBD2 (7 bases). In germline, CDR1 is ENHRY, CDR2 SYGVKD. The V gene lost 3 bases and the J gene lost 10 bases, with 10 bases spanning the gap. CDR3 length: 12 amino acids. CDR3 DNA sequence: TGTGCCATCAGTGACTGGGGGGGCGAGCAGTTCTTC. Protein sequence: CAISDWGGEQFF.

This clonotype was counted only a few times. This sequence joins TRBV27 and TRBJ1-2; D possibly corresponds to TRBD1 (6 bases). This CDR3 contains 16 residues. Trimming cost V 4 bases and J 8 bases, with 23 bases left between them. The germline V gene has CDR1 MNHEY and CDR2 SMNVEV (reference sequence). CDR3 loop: CASSSSHDRPVGGYTF. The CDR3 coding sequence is TGTGCCAGCAGTTCCTCCCACGACAGGCCTGTAGGAGGCTACACCTTC.

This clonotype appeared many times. The CDR3, as DNA: TGTGCCAGCGGGCCCCTAATGGACCAAAACAATGAGCAGTTCTTC. This gives the protein CASGPLMDQNNEQFF. The chain combines TRBV21-1 with TRBJ2-1; the table's D call of TRBD2 was not tested on the DNA. TRBV21-1 is marked as a pseudogene. CDR3 length equals 15 residues.

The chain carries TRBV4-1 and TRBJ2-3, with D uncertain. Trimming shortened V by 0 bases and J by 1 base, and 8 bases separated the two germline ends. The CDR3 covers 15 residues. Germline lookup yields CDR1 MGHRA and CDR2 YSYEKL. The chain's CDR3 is CASSQDWKGTDTQYF. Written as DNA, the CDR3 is TGCGCCAGCAGCCAAGATTGGAAAGGCACAGATACGCAGTATTTT.

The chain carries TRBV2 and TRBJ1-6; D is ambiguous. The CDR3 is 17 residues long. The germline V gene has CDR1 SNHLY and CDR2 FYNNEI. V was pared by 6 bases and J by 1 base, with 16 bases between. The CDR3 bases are TGTGCCAGCAGAGCGCCAGGTTTATGGTCCTATAATTCACCCCTCCACTTT. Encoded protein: CASRAPGLWSYNSPLHF.

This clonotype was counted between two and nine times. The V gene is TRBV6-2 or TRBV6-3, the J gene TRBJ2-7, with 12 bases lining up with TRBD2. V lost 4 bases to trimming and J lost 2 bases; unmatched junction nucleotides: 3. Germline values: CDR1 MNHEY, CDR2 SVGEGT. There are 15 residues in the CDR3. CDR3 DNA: TGTGCCAGCAGTTCCGCTAGCGGGAGGGCCTACGAGCAGTACTTC. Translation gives CASSSASGRAYEQYF.

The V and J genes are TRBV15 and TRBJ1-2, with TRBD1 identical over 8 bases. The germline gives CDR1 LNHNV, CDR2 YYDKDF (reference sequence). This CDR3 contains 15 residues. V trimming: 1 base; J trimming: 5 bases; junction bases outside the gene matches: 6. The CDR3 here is CATSRGQGLGYGYTF. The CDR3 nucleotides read TGTGCCACCAGCAGAGGACAGGGGCTCGGGTATGGCTACACCTTC.

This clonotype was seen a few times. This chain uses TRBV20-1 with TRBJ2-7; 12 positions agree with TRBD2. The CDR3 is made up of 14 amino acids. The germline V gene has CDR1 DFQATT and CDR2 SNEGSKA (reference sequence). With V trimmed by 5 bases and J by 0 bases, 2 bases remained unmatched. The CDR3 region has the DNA TGCAGTGCTGAGACTAGCGGGAGCTCCTACGAGCAGTACTTC. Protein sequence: CSAETSGSSYEQYF.

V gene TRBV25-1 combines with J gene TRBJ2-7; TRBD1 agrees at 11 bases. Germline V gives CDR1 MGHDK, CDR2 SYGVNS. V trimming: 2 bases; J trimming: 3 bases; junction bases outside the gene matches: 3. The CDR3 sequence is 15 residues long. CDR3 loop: CASSEGDRGFYEQYF. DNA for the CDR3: TGTGCCAGCAGTGAAGGGGACAGGGGGTTCTACGAGCAGTACTTC.

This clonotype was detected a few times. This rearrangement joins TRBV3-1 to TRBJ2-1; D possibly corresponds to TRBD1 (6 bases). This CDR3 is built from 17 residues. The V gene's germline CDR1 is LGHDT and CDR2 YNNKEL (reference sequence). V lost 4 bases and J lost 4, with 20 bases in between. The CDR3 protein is CASSLRGFHESYNEQFF. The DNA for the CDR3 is TGTGCCAGCAGCCTTAGGGGGTTCCACGAGAGTTACAATGAGCAGTTCTTC.

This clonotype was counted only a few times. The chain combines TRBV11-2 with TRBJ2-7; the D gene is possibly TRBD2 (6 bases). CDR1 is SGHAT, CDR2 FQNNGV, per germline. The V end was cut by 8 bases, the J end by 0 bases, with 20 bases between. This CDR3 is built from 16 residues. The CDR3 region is CASAPGSRRGSYEQYF. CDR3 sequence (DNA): TGTGCCAGCGCTCCTGGTTCGAGGAGGGGCTCCTACGAGCAGTACTTC.